This T cell receptor (beta chain) originates from a study of blood T cell repertoires in COVID-19. Germline loops: CDR1 SGHVS, CDR2 FQNEAQ. Trimming shortened V by 1 base and J by 3 bases, and 4 bases separated the two germline ends. The CDR3 spans 13 residues. Clones were sequenced by immunoSEQ multiplex PCR, and TCRdb holds only the in-frame ones, with some missing. The sample includes approximately 180,000 clones, approximately 86% of them seen just once. This chain joins TRBV7-8 and TRBJ1-3; no definite D call. This TCR was recovered from a woman aged 45-59 years with acute or convalescent COVID-19. The source material was peripheral blood. As DNA, the CDR3 is TGTGCCAGCAGCTTAGTCAGTGGAAACACCATATATTTT. Translation: CASSLVSGNTIYF.